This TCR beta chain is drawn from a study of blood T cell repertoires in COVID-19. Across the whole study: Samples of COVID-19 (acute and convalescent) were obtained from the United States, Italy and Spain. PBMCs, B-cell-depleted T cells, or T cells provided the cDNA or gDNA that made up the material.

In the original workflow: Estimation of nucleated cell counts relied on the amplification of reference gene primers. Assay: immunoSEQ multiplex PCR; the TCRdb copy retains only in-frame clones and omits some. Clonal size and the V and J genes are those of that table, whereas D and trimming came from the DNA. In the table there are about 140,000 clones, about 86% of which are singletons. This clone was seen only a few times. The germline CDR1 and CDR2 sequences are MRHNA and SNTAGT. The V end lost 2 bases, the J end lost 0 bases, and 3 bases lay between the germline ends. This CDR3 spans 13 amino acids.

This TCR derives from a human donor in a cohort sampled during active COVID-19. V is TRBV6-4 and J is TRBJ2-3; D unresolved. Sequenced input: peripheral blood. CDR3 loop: CASSDGSTDTQYF. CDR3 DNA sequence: TGTGCCAGCAGTGACGGCAGCACAGATACGCAGTATTTT.